Presented here are 15 T cell receptor beta chains from one specimen sequenced in a study of T cells after posttransplantation cyclophosphamide. Busulfan-fludarabine conditioning, marrow transplant, and cyclophosphamide on days +3 and +4 were administered. Produced via immunoSEQ multiplex PCR; TCRdb's table is partial and in-frame only. The sample has 15,000 to 20,000 clones, roughly 72% seen once. Sequences were derived from PBMCs, sampled after an allogeneic stem cell transplant with post-transplant cyclophosphamide. The source of these receptors is a young adult male patient who received an allogeneic stem cell transplant from a related donor, was CMV-positive, and had acute GVHD only. Some T cells could come from the graft donor.

The chain joins TRBV19 to TRBJ2-5, with TRBD1 as a possible D gene (6 bases). V was pared by 4 bases and J by 4 bases, with 16 bases between. This CDR3 region has 15 residues. The germline V gene has CDR1 LNHDA and CDR2 SQIVND (reference sequence). Here the CDR3 DNA reads TGTGCCAGTAGTACGCCGGTGGGGGCTGGAGAGACCCAGTACTTC. Translating it yields CASSTPVGAGETQYF.

The V call is TRBV7-9, the J call TRBJ2-3; TRBD1 matches at 10 bases. V shed 3 bases, J shed 6 bases, and the junction held 6 bases outside the gene matches. The germline V gene has CDR1 SEHNR and CDR2 FQNEAQ (reference sequence). The CDR3 is 15 amino acids. CDR3: CASSFISGQGDTQYF. The CDR3 DNA reads as TGTGCCAGCAGCTTTATCTCGGGACAGGGGGATACGCAGTATTTT.

The chain joins TRBV5-6 to TRBJ1-4; 7 bases agree with TRBD1. This CDR3 comprises 18 residues. V was clipped by 2 bases and J by 5 bases; unmatched bases: 15. The germline V gene has CDR1 SGHDT and CDR2 YYEEEE. The CDR3 DNA is TGTGCCAGCAGCTTTCAGACAGGGACCTCTTACTCCAATGAAAAACTGTTTTTT. Its translation: CASSFQTGTSYSNEKLFF.

The rearrangement joins TRBV28 to TRBJ1-6; D is undetermined. This CDR3 spans 15 amino acids. Germline CDR1 is MDHEN and CDR2 is SYDVKM. Trimming removed 4 bases at V and 6 bases at J, with 13 bases between. The CDR3 loop reads CASSSLRGPNSPLHF. CDR3 coding DNA: TGTGCCAGCAGTTCCCTTCGCGGTCCTAATTCACCCCTCCACTTT.

The gene calls are TRBV7-2 and TRBJ1-2, with D perhaps TRBD1 (5 bases). The V end was cut by 7 bases, the J end by 5 bases, with 23 bases between. This CDR3 has 16 amino acids. The germline V gene encodes CDR1 SGHTA and CDR2 FQGNSA. CDR3 bases: TGTGCCAGCACCGATTCCAGGGTTCAACGTGGGTATGGCTACACCTTC. Its protein is CASTDSRVQRGYGYTF.

This rearrangement joins TRBV6-4 to TRBJ1-6; D is possibly TRBD1 (6 bases). The CDR3 consists of 15 residues. Per the germline V gene, CDR1 is MRHNA and CDR2 is SNTAGT. Trimming pared 5 bases from V and 7 bases from J, leaving 15 bases between. The CDR3: CASSPRQEINSPLHF. CDR3 nucleotide sequence: TGTGCCAGCAGTCCTAGACAGGAAATCAATTCACCCCTCCACTTT.

The chain uses TRBV5-4 and TRBJ2-7, with 8 positions matching TRBD2. Germline-derived CDR1 and CDR2 are SGHNT and YYREEE (reference sequence). V dropped 2 bases and J dropped 5; count of bases not matched to a gene: 15. The CDR3 sequence is 17 residues long. CDR3 nucleotide sequence: TGTGCCAGCAGCTTCCCCAAAATCGGGGGGGGCCAGGACGAGCAGTACTTC. This translates into CASSFPKIGGGQDEQYF.

The CDR3 here is CASSPDGVNTEAFF. In DNA, the CDR3 is TGCGCCAGCAGCCCTGACGGAGTGAACACTGAAGCTTTCTTT. The V call is TRBV5-1, the J call TRBJ1-1; the D is unclear. Germline V lookup: CDR1 SGHRS, CDR2 YFSETQ. V lost 4 bases, J lost 0 bases, and 10 bases lay in between. There are 14 residues in the CDR3.

With respect to this clone: Other DNA sequences from this sample encode an identical CDR3 as well. The V and J genes are TRBV19 and TRBJ1-6, with TRBD1 matching over 8 bases. Germline V gives CDR1 LNHDA, CDR2 SQIVND (reference sequence). Trimming cost V 4 bases and J 0 bases; bases outside gene matches: 2. There are 16 residues in the CDR3. CDR3 nucleotides: TGTGCCAGTAGTAGCAGGGGGCTCTCCTATAATTCACCCCTCCACTTT. Translation gives CASSSRGLSYNSPLHF. Full variable domain (outside the CDR3, taken from reference TRBV19 and TRBJ1-6): DGGITQSPKYLFRKEGQNVTLSCEQNLNHDAMYWYRQDPGQGLRLIYYSQIVNDFQKGDIAEGYSVSREKKESFPLTVTSAQKNPTAFYLCASSSRGLSYNSPLHFGNGTRLTVT.

This chain connects TRBV7-8 to TRBJ2-2; 7 bases are a match to TRBD1. The CDR3 consists of 18 residues. CDR1 and CDR2 from the germline V gene are SGHVS and FQNEAQ. V trimming: 2 bases; J trimming: 6 bases; junction bases outside the gene matches: 15. The chain's CDR3 is CASSLSGVSGGRSGELFF. CDR3 bases: TGTGCCAGCAGCTTATCAGGCGTTTCAGGGGGTAGATCCGGGGAGCTGTTTTTT. The whole variable domain, remainder taken from reference TRBV7-8 and TRBJ2-2, is GAGVSQSPRYKVAKRGQDVALRCDPISGHVSLFWYQQALGQGPEFLTYFQNEAQLDKSGLPSDRFFAERPEGSVSTLKIQRTQQEDSAVYLCASSLSGVSGGRSGELFFGEGSRLTVL.

This clone was seen a single time. The chain is built from TRBV7-6 and TRBJ2-7; 8 bases match TRBD2. The CDR3 sequence is 13 residues long. The germline V gene has CDR1 SGHVS and CDR2 FNYEAQ. V was clipped by 2 bases and J by 4 bases; unmatched bases: 1. CDR3 bases: TGTGCCAGCAGCTTAATAGCGGGGTACGAGCAGTACTTC. It specifies CASSLIAGYEQYF.

The genes are TRBV5-4 and TRBJ2-7, with 12 bases fitting TRBD2. The CDR3 totals 15 residues. The J segment lost 2 bases and the V segment lost 3 bases, leaving 3 bases of the junction unmatched. From germline, CDR1 is SGHNT and CDR2 YYREEE (reference sequence). The CDR3 loop reads CASSSGTSGPYEQYF. The CDR3 region has the DNA TGTGCCAGCAGCTCCGGGACTAGCGGGCCCTACGAGCAGTACTTC.

The V gene is TRBV19, the J gene TRBJ2-1; 11 bases are shared with TRBD2. In germline, CDR1 is LNHDA, CDR2 SQIVND (reference sequence). The length of the CDR3 is 15 residues. V dropped 6 bases and J dropped 3; count of bases not matched to a gene: 4. The CDR3 sequence: CASRFTSGGYNEQFF. Written as DNA, the CDR3 is TGTGCCAGTAGGTTTACTAGCGGGGGCTACAATGAGCAGTTCTTC.

The V call is TRBV6-5, the J call TRBJ1-6; unclear D gene. The ends were cut back, 7 bases at V and 7 bases at J, with 14 bases in the middle. The CDR3 length is 14 residues. Germline V gene lookup returns CDR1 MNHEY and CDR2 SVGAGI. This chain's CDR3 is CASTRSLGNSPLHF. Here the CDR3 DNA reads TGTGCCAGCACTAGATCCCTCGGAAATTCACCCCTCCACTTT.

The chain recombines TRBV19 with TRBJ1-2, with 8 bases that match TRBD1. V shed 3 bases and J 1 base; nucleotides not matched to a gene: 10. In germline, CDR1 is LNHDA, CDR2 SQIVND (reference sequence). The CDR3 spans 17 residues. The CDR3 nucleotides are TGTGCCAGTAGTATTTCTGGACAGGGCTACTTTAACTATGGCTACACCTTC. It yields the protein CASSISGQGYFNYGYTF.